The 26 T cell receptor beta chains given below trace back to one sample, sequenced in a study of Ad26.COV2.S vaccination and SARS-CoV-2 variants. Documented treatment: some 20 received Ad26.COV2.S at low or high dose, single or two shots; 5 received placebo; per-sample allocation not given. Sampling occurred on day 63 after the first vaccine or placebo injection. Profiled with immunoSEQ multiplex PCR; TCRdb holds only in-frame clones, not every one. Of some 480,000 clones in the sample, 87% were seen once. The material sequenced was peripheral blood, taken in a trial of Ad26.COV2.S vaccine versus placebo. The source of these receptors is a person aged 18-60 years who received the Ad26.COV2.S COVID-19 vaccine or a placebo.

V and J are TRBV25-1 and TRBJ2-1; no clear D. The CDR3 totals 15 residues. The V and J ends lost 8 bases and 3 bases respectively, with 17 bases between them. The germline CDR1 and CDR2 sequences are MGHDK and SYGVNS. CDR3 residues: CASGPVGQIYNEQFF. As DNA, the CDR3 is TGTGCCAGCGGGCCTGTGGGCCAAATCTACAATGAGCAGTTCTTC.

The chain combines TRBV30 with TRBJ2-2; 7 bases fit TRBD2. Germline-derived CDR1 and CDR2 are GTSNPN and SVGIG (reference sequence). The trim removed 0 bases at V and 6 bases at J, leaving 10 bases unmatched. CDR3 length equals 16 residues. Written as DNA, the CDR3 is TGTGCCTGGAGTGTACTGGAGGGAGGGGTGGCCGGGGAGCTGTTTTTT. Protein product: CAWSVLEGGVAGELFF.

V is TRBV30 and J is TRBJ1-6; the D gene is possibly TRBD1 (6 bases). The CDR3 is 15 residues long. Germline V lookup: CDR1 GTSNPN, CDR2 SVGIG (reference sequence). The germline V and J ends were trimmed by 0 bases and 8 bases, with 14 bases remaining between them. Here the CDR3 DNA reads TGTGCCTGGAGTGTAGGGGGACCCGGGGATTCACCCCTCCACTTT. This gives the protein CAWSVGGPGDSPLHF.

The chain links TRBV7-2 to TRBJ2-7; D may be TRBD1 or TRBD2 (5 bases each). Germline V lookup: CDR1 SGHTA, CDR2 FQGNSA. The CDR3 totals 15 residues. The ends were cut back, 1 base at V and 3 bases at J, with 13 bases in the middle. The CDR3 protein is CASSLDPGTYYEQYF. DNA of the CDR3: TGTGCCAGCAGCTTAGACCCAGGGACCTACTACGAGCAGTACTTC.

This clone was detected once. CDR3: CASRPLGEGLAAFF. For the CDR3, the DNA is TGTGCCAGCAGACCCCTTGGTGAAGGTCTAGCGGCTTTCTTT. This chain uses TRBV11-2 with TRBJ1-1; D remains ambiguous. From germline, CDR1 is SGHAT and CDR2 FQNNGV. Trimming removed 6 bases from V and 11 bases from J, with 22 bases in between. The CDR3 extends over 14 amino acids. The complete variable domain, with remaining parts taken from reference TRBV11-2 and TRBJ1-1, reads EAGVAQSPRYKIIEKRQSVAFWCNPISGHATLYWYQQILGQGPKLLIQFQNNGVVDDSQLPKDRFSAERLKGVDSTLKIQPAKLEDSAVYLCASRPLGEGLAAFFGQGTRLTVV.

V and J are TRBV5-1 and TRBJ1-1; 8 nucleotides match TRBD1. The junction had 3 bases not matched to a gene; V was cut back by 0 bases and J by 2 bases. CDR3 size: 15 residues. From germline, CDR1 is SGHRS and CDR2 YFSETQ. The CDR3 coding sequence is TGCGCCAGCAGCTTGGGGTCAGGGGGCAACACTGAAGCTTTCTTT. Translation: CASSLGSGGNTEAFF.

The chain is built from TRBV28 and TRBJ2-7; D may match TRBD1 or TRBD2 (5 bases each). The CDR3 spans 14 residues. V lost 7 bases to trimming and J lost 1 base, with 14 bases between them. Germline-derived CDR1 and CDR2 are MDHEN and SYDVKM. CDR3 protein: CASTLGGGSYEQYF. The DNA of the CDR3 is TGTGCCAGCACTCTAGGTGGGGGTTCCTACGAGCAGTACTTC.

The chain employs TRBV28 and TRBJ2-2; possible D gene TRBD2, 5 bases. Per the germline V gene, CDR1 is MDHEN and CDR2 is SYDVKM. The V and J ends lost 7 bases and 0 bases respectively, with 15 bases between them. The CDR3 length is 16 residues. The CDR3 loop reads CASTYAPGTNTGELFF. CDR3 nucleotides: TGTGCCAGCACCTATGCACCGGGAACGAACACCGGGGAGCTGTTTTTT.

This clone has just one count. The CDR3 sequence is CATSSDRLQSSDTQYF. The CDR3, as DNA: TGTGCCACCAGCAGCGACAGGTTACAGAGTTCAGATACGCAGTATTTT. The rearrangement uses TRBV15 and TRBJ2-3, with D possibly TRBD1 on 6 matching bases. Germline CDR1 LNHNV, CDR2 YYDKDF (reference sequence). This CDR3 comprises 16 residues. The V end lost 3 bases, the J end lost 4 bases, and 17 bases lay between the germline ends.

With respect to this clone: A read error is likely, as this CDR3 ends without the conserved phenylalanine or tryptophan. The DNA is omitted, as the CDR3 cannot be located on it reliably, and the CDR3 follows TCRdb's listing. The rearrangement joins TRBV28 to TRBJ1-2; no DNA check was done on the table's D call, TRBD1. Both ends counted, the CDR3 spans 14 residues. Germline CDR1 is MDHEN and CDR2 is SYDVKM. CDR3 protein: CASSFRDRGRLNVL.

The chain recombines TRBV18 with TRBJ2-7, with D maybe TRBD2 (5 bases). The CDR3 covers 13 residues. V was pared by 6 bases and J by 2 bases, with 11 bases between. Germline CDR1 and CDR2: KGHSH and LQKENI. The CDR3 loop is CASSPGSPYEQYF. CDR3 sequence (DNA): TGTGCCAGCTCCCCGGGATCCCCCTACGAGCAGTACTTC.

V usage is TRBV6-5 and J usage is TRBJ2-3, with D possibly matching TRBD2 (6 bases). The germline V gene encodes CDR1 MNHEY and CDR2 SVGAGI. Between the trimmed V and J ends, which lost 5 bases and 2 bases, there was a span of 14 bases. The length of the CDR3 is 15 residues. As DNA, the CDR3 is TGTGCCAGCAGTCCGCGGGGCTCCCACACAGATACGCAGTATTTT. Amino acids: CASSPRGSHTDTQYF.

Written as DNA, the CDR3 is TGCGCCAGCAGCCAAGATCCCGGGACTGCCACCTACGAGCAGTACTTC. Its translation is CASSQDPGTATYEQYF. V usage is TRBV4-1 and J usage is TRBJ2-7; weak D call: TRBD2 (6 bases). The CDR3 totals 16 residues. V dropped 0 bases and J dropped 2 bases, with 14 bases sitting between them. Germline V gives CDR1 MGHRA, CDR2 YSYEKL.

The gene calls are TRBV6-2 or TRBV6-3 and TRBJ2-1; 8 bases line up with TRBD2. Germline V gene data show CDR1 as MNHEY and CDR2 as SVGEGT. V lost 3 bases to trimming and J lost 9 bases; unmatched junction nucleotides: 10. The CDR3 runs to 15 residues. CDR3 in DNA: TGTGCCAGCAGTTATGGGGGCGGGAGGCGCGTTGAGCAGTTCTTC. Protein product: CASSYGGGRRVEQFF.

The V and J genes are TRBV4-2 and TRBJ2-1; the match to TRBD2 covers 7 bases. The CDR3 is 15 amino acids. The V and J ends lost 5 bases and 5 bases, in that order; junction bases with no gene match: 9. Germline V lookup: CDR1 LGHNA, CDR2 YNFKEQ. The CDR3 DNA sequence: TGTGCCAGCAGCTATACCGGGACTACCGACAATGAGCAGTTCTTC. It specifies CASSYTGTTDNEQFF.

V usage is TRBV5-4 and J usage is TRBJ2-5; D remains ambiguous. CDR3 length: 13 amino acids. Germline CDR1 and CDR2: SGHNT and YYREEE (reference sequence). The V and J ends lost 3 bases and 3 bases respectively, with 9 bases between them. The CDR3 DNA sequence: TGTGCCAGCAGCTCCCCGCTTAAAGAGACCCAGTACTTC. Residues: CASSSPLKETQYF. The entire variable domain, with the rest obtained from reference TRBV5-4 and TRBJ2-5, is as follows: ETGVTQSPTHLIKTRGQQVTLRCSSQSGHNTVSWYQQALGQGPQFIFQYYREEENGRGNFPPRFSGLQFPNYSSELNVNALELDDSALYLCASSSPLKETQYFGPGTRLLVL.

V usage is TRBV29-1 and J usage is TRBJ2-1; a weak D match, TRBD1 (6 bases). CDR1 is SQVTM and CDR2 is ANQGSEA in the germline V gene. V dropped 4 bases and J dropped 5 bases, with 12 bases sitting between them. The CDR3 is 13 residues long. The chain's CDR3 is CSVGHREHNEQFF. CDR3 nucleotides: TGCAGCGTTGGTCACAGGGAACACAATGAGCAGTTCTTC.

This clone was recorded a few times. The same CDR3 is also encoded by other DNA sequences in this sample. This chain links TRBV11-1 with TRBJ2-7; 7 bases map to TRBD1. Trimming removed 5 bases from V and 4 bases from J; junction bases left unmatched: 8. Per germline, CDR1 SGHAT and CDR2 FQDESV (reference sequence). This CDR3 contains 14 residues. This CDR3 is CASSANRGSYEQYF. CDR3 bases: TGTGCCAGCAGCGCGAACAGGGGAAGTTACGAGCAGTACTTC.

CDR3 sequence: CASSPSPTPLTYEQYF. The CDR3 DNA reads TGTGCCAGCAGCCCGTCCCCGACACCCCTCACCTACGAGCAGTACTTC. The J gene is TRBJ2-7, the V gene TRBV7-9; D unclear. The V end lost 5 bases, the J end lost 2 bases, and 19 bases lay between the germline ends. Germline CDR1 and CDR2: SEHNR and FQNEAQ (reference sequence). This CDR3 comprises 16 residues.

The gene calls are TRBV6-2 or TRBV6-3 and TRBJ2-3, with D possibly matching TRBD2 (5 bases). V lost 6 bases to trimming and J lost 2 bases, with 12 bases between them. The V gene's germline CDR1 is MNHEY and CDR2 SVGEGT. The CDR3 sequence is 14 residues long. The DNA for the CDR3 is TGTGCCAGCAGCTTCGGGGTTTTCACAGATACGCAGTATTTT. It is translated as CASSFGVFTDTQYF.

The chain links TRBV7-9 to TRBJ2-7; 10 positions match TRBD2. V lost 4 bases, J lost 1 base, and 10 bases stayed unmatched. Germline lookup yields CDR1 SEHNR and CDR2 FQNEAQ (reference sequence). This CDR3 is built from 17 residues. As DNA, the CDR3 is TGTGCCAGCAGCTCCTTCCCCGGGACTAGCGTTTCCTACGAGCAGTACTTC. Amino acid sequence: CASSSFPGTSVSYEQYF. The full variable domain, in which reference TRBV7-9 and TRBJ2-7 provide the parts outside the CDR3, is DTGVSQNPRHKITKRGQNVTFRCDPISEHNRLYWYRQTLGQGPEFLTYFQNEAQLEKSRLLSDRFSAERPKGSFSTLEIQRTEQGDSAMYLCASSSFPGTSVSYEQYFGPGTRLTVT.

V usage is TRBV9 and J usage is TRBJ2-4, with D uncertain. Germline values: CDR1 SGDLS, CDR2 YYNGEE. Trimming stripped 3 bases from V and 8 bases from J, with 12 bases between. The CDR3 totals 13 residues. CDR3 region: CASSGAAEDIQYF. DNA of the CDR3: TGTGCCAGCAGCGGTGCTGCCGAGGACATTCAGTACTTC.

This chain connects TRBV5-4 to TRBJ1-1; D is possibly TRBD1 (5 bases). CDR1 is SGHNT, CDR2 YYREEE, per germline (reference sequence). Between the trimmed V and J ends, which lost 1 base and 1 base, there was a span of 11 bases. The CDR3 totals 15 residues. CDR3 residues: CASSLKGPGNTEAFF. CDR3 nucleotide sequence: TGTGCCAGCAGCTTGAAGGGGCCCGGGAACACTGAAGCTTTCTTT.

The chain couples TRBV28 to TRBJ1-4, with 10 positions matching TRBD1. Losses at the gene ends were 7 bases for V and 8 bases for J; bases not matched to a gene: 10. Per the germline V gene, CDR1 is MDHEN and CDR2 is SYDVKM. CDR3 size: 15 residues. The CDR3 loop reads CASTYSGQGQEKLFF. CDR3 sequence (DNA): TGTGCCAGCACCTACTCGGGACAGGGGCAAGAAAAACTGTTTTTT.

V and J are TRBV25-1 and TRBJ1-2; no definite D call. This CDR3 is 15 amino acids long. The V gene lost 0 bases and the J gene lost 5 bases, with 13 bases spanning the gap. CDR1 MGHDK and CDR2 SYGVNS come from the germline V gene. The CDR3 reads CASSEYIGVEYGYTF. CDR3 nucleotides: TGTGCCAGCAGTGAATACATCGGGGTGGAGTATGGCTACACCTTC.

This clone was counted a few times. The chain combines TRBV5-1 with TRBJ2-7, with D maybe TRBD2 (5 bases). The V gene lost 4 bases and the J gene lost 6 bases, with 14 bases spanning the gap. In germline, CDR1 is SGHRS, CDR2 YFSETQ. The CDR3 extends over 13 amino acids. CDR3 region: CASSPPGGGEQYF. The CDR3 DNA reads TGCGCCAGCAGCCCCCCCGGCGGAGGCGAGCAGTACTTC.